This entry concerns a single T cell receptor beta chain. The specificity of this receptor is unknown. Base-call qualities are not available, and no considerably larger clone is one nucleotide away. The record originates from a study of blood T cell repertoires in COVID-19 (dated by TCRdb to the early 2020s). In terms of the full investigation: Samples from collaborators originated in the United States, Italy and Spain and spanned both the acute and convalescent phases of COVID-19. The prospective study material was composed of cDNA or gDNA derived from T cells, B-cell-depleted T cells, or PBMCs. The dataset comprised deeply sampled blood TCRbeta repertoires from subjects exposed to, actively infected with, or recovered from COVID-19. The repertoires were released in a freely available public database meant as a resource for research on the immune response to SARS-CoV-2. The samples were drawn from the first 160 participants of the ongoing ImmuneRACE study and from 950 to 1,500 subjects provided by 6 global collaborators. A de-identified subject ID, COVID-19 status, age in years and sex were almost always included in the sample metadata. Where HLA class I and class II types were available, the types were taken from metadata supplied by the sample provider, not from assay-based typing.

Collaborating institutions collected whole blood in K2EDTA tubes following their own protocols. Collaborator samples were shipped for TCRbeta analysis as frozen whole blood, isolated PBMCs, or DNA extracted from either sample type. At the junction V is shortened by 1 base and J by 2 bases, with 11 bases in between. The CDR3 holds 15 amino acids from the cysteine to the phenylalanine. Solely the CDR3 DNA is kept, with 45 bases framed from the first base. From a lookup of the germline V gene (reference sequence), CDR1 and CDR2 are MNHEY and SMNVEV. General findings and caveats noted by the study authors: Clinical and demographic metadata were provided uncurated, with the amount varying by source and participant.

The immunoSEQ Assay, a bias-controlled multiplex PCR, was used to amplify TCRbeta CDR3 regions from genomic DNA. Per the original workflow: Nucleated cell counts per sample were estimated from amplification of reference gene primers within the assay. To quantify the absolute abundance of each unique TCRbeta CDR3 rearrangement, sequence reads were collapsed and filtered. For each sample, productive Simpson clonality was calculated as the square root of Simpson's diversity index across productive rearrangements. TCRdb carries this immuneACCESS record with in-frame sequences only. Its versions omit some clonotypes, under half of them owing to an unresolved V gene in the studies checked, with the rest unexplained. V and J calls and clone size are as listed in that table; D and trimming were resolved from the DNA. The sample table shows roughly 50,000 clones, and 70% to 90% are seen once. The ten biggest clones cover roughly 20% of the sample.

The TCR comes from a human donor in a cohort sampled during active COVID-19. Input material: peripheral blood. The chain uses TRBV27 and TRBJ2-5; the D gene identity is not certain. The DNA sequence is TGTGCCAGCAGTTTATTTAACGGAGCACAAGAGACCCAGTACTTC. Its translation is CASSLFNGAQETQYF.